This T cell receptor beta chain was sequenced for a study of human T cells and chemical hapten exposure. The study, taken as a whole, reports: Versus controls, expanded TCRs had significantly more large CDR3 similarity clusters.

TCRdb ran MiXCR on the RACE reads and lists one entry per CDR3 protein. In the table there are 380,000 or so distinct CDR3 sequences, around 5.5% of which are singletons. This clonotype occurred many times. The antigen is not known. The CDR3 is made up of 12 amino acids. Germline CDR1 reads SQVTM; CDR2 reads ANQGSEA. The V end was cut by 7 bases, the J end by 2 bases, with 11 bases between. Time point indicated: pre-sensitization, week 0. Treatment given: therapeutic diphenylcyclopropenone sensitization with weekly scalp DPC. The V gene is TRBV29-1, the J gene TRBJ2-5; no firm D call. The input for sequencing was whole blood, taken in connection with sensitization to the hapten diphenylcyclopropenone (DPC). This clonotype was sampled from a woman younger than 30 with alopecia areata. Some clones in this sample may be carry-over from other donors' samples. CDR3 sequence reads: CSAGRRQETQYF. DNA of the CDR3: TGCAGCGCTGGACGGAGACAAGAGACCCAGTACTTC.